This TCR beta chain is drawn from a study of T cells in Graves' hyperthyroidism and ophthalmopathy. At least ten counts were recorded for this clonotype. There are 15 residues in the CDR3. From germline, CDR1 is SGHDN and CDR2 FVKESK. V lost 1 base to trimming and J lost 4 bases; unmatched junction nucleotides: 3. Using RNA transcripts as the source, TCR beta CDR3 regions were amplified. During a first-round RT-PCR of the TCR CDR3, the HTBI primer set was used. TCRdb independently ran MiXCR on the multiplex PCR reads; one entry per CDR3 protein. In the table there are about 600,000 distinct CDR3 sequences, 14% of which are singletons.

The clonotype originates from a woman aged 18-30 years with Graves' ophthalmopathy. The genes are TRBV14 and TRBJ2-3, with 9 bases identical to TRBD1. Sequenced material: blood. CDR3 protein: CASSQGDRVSDTQYF. The CDR3 nucleotides are TGTGCCAGCAGCCAAGGGGACAGGGTGTCAGATACGCAGTATTTT.